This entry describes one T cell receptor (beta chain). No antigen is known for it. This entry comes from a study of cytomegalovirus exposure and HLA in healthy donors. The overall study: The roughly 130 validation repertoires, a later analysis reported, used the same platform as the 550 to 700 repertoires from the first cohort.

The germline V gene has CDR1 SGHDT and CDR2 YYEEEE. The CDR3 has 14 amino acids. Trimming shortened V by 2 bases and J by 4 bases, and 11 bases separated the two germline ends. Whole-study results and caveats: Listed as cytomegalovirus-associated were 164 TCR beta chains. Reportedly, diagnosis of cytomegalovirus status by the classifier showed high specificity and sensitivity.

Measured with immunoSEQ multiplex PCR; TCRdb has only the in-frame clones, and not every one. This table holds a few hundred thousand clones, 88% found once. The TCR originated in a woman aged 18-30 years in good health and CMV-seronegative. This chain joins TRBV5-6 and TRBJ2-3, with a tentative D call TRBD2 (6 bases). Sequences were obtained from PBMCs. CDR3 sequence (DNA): TGTGCCAGCAGCTTCGGGGGAGAAGCAGATACGCAGTATTTT. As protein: CASSFGGEADTQYF. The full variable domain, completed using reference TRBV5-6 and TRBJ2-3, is DAGVTQSPTHLIKTRGQQVTLRCSPKSGHDTVSWYQQALGQGPQFIFQYYEEEERQRGNFPDRFSGHQFPNYSSELNVNALLLGDSALYLCASSFGGEADTQYFGPGTRLTVL.